These T cell receptor beta chains were read from a single sample in a study of T-cell reconstitution after alpha-beta-depleted transplantation in children. TCRdb used MiXCR to reprocess the PCR reads, holding one entry per CDR3 protein. The sample has approximately 510,000 distinct CDR3 sequences, approximately 20% seen once. Specimen: PBMCs from the stem cell graft donor, collected from the stem cell graft. These receptors all stem from a human donor who donated a stem cell graft to a child with acute lymphoblastic leukemia. The CDR3 runs from the conserved cysteine through the conserved F or W. The D gene is left open where the match is weak. Clone size is shown for a subset of rows, as once, few, many or a class of expanded clone.

TRBV11-2,17,-,TRBJ2-3,TRBD2,CASSFPLLAESTDTQYF,TGTGCCAGCAGCTTCCCGTTACTAGCGGAATCCACAGATACGCAGTATTTT
TRBV2,17,-,TRBJ2-2,TRBD1,CASSEASGGWNTGELFF,TGTGCCAGCAGTGAAGCTTCAGGGGGTTGGAACACCGGGGAGCTGTTTTTT
TRBV5-1,15,-,TRBJ2-7,TRBD2,CASSLSAGVRYEQYF,TGCGCCAGCAGCTTGTCGGCGGGAGTTAGGTACGAGCAGTACTTC
TRBV5-1,14,many,TRBJ2-1,-,CASSLGQGMDEQFF,TGCGCCAGCAGCTTGGGTCAGGGAATGGATGAGCAGTTCTTC
TRBV29-1,14,few,TRBJ2-1,-,CSASDRSSYNEQFF,TGCAGCGCGTCGGACCGTAGCTCCTACAATGAGCAGTTCTTC
TRBV12-3/TRBV12-4,15,-,TRBJ1-1,-,CASNRPGGATTEAFF,TGTGCCAGCAACCGGCCGGGGGGGGCGACCACTGAAGCTTTCTTT
TRBV4-1,16,-,TRBJ2-2,TRBD2,CASRLGLAGGAGELFF,TGCGCCAGCAGGCTGGGACTAGCGGGAGGTGCCGGGGAGCTGTTTTTT
TRBV27,16,many,TRBJ1-5,-,CASSAQTGLGNQPQHF,TGTGCCAGCAGTGCTCAGACAGGCTTAGGCAATCAGCCCCAGCATTTT
TRBV27,16,-,TRBJ2-3,-,CASSPRGAGSTDTQYF,TGTGCCAGCAGTCCCCGCGGTGCGGGGAGCACAGATACGCAGTATTTT
TRBV3-1,16,-,TRBJ2-7,-,CASSQGMKYLGGEQYF,TGTGCCAGCAGCCAAGGTATGAAGTATCTCGGGGGCGAGCAGTACTTC
TRBV11-2,13,few,TRBJ2-2,-,CASSPWGTGELFF,TGTGCCAGCAGTCCTTGGGGAACCGGGGAGCTGTTTTTT
TRBV5-1,17,few,TRBJ2-3,TRBD1,CASSHGQGGISTDTQYF,TGCGCCAGCAGCCACGGACAGGGAGGAATTAGCACAGATACGCAGTATTTT
TRBV29-1,17,-,TRBJ2-3,TRBD2,CSADRLAGEGGTDTQYF,TGCAGCGCCGATCGCCTAGCGGGAGAGGGGGGCACAGATACGCAGTATTTT
TRBV4-1,12,-,TRBJ1-2,TRBD1,CASSQTGDGYTF,TGCGCCAGCAGCCAAACAGGGGATGGCTACACCTTC
TRBV4-1,17,few,TRBJ2-2,TRBD2,CASSHALAGVRTGELFF,TGCGCCAGCAGCCATGCACTAGCGGGAGTTCGAACCGGGGAGCTGTTTTTT
TRBV25-1,14,few,TRBJ1-2,-,CASRDISRSYGYTF,TGTGCCAGCAGGGACATCTCTCGGAGCTATGGCTACACCTTC
TRBV27,13,-,TRBJ1-1,-,CASSLQGYREAFF,TGTGCCAGCAGTTTACAAGGTTACCGTGAAGCTTTCTTT
TRBV12-3/TRBV12-4,11,-,TRBJ2-2,-,CAFLDPGELFF,TGTGCCTTCCTGGACCCCGGGGAGCTGTTTTTT
TRBV5-6,16,few,TRBJ2-7,-,CASSLDGAALFHEQYF,TGTGCCAGCAGCTTGGACGGGGCAGCACTGTTCCACGAGCAGTACTTC
TRBV12-3/TRBV12-4,15,few,TRBJ2-1,TRBD1,CASSLEGAGYNEQFF,TGTGCCAGCAGTTTAGAGGGGGCTGGATACAATGAGCAGTTCTTC
TRBV5-5,17,-,TRBJ2-7,TRBD2,CASSLRGLAGGQGEQYF,TGTGCCAGCAGCCTTAGGGGACTAGCGGGAGGCCAGGGCGAGCAGTACTTC
TRBV5-1,13,-,TRBJ2-1,-,CASSLSAANEQFF,TGCGCCAGCAGCTTGTCAGCGGCCAATGAGCAGTTCTTC
TRBV29-1,11,few,TRBJ1-2,-,CSILANYGYTF,TGCAGCATACTAGCTAACTATGGCTACACCTTC
TRBV14,19,-,TRBJ2-2,TRBD2,CASSPRLAGATWDTGELFF,TGTGCCAGCAGCCCCCGACTAGCGGGAGCAACGTGGGACACCGGGGAGCTGTTTTTT
TRBV2,11,-,TRBJ1-4,-,CASTPREKLFF,TGTGCCAGCACACCAAGGGAAAAACTGTTTTTT
TRBV7-8,17,many,TRBJ1-4,TRBD1,CASSSVFGGQGDEKLFF,TGTGCCAGCAGCTCTGTCTTCGGTGGACAGGGAGACGAAAAACTGTTTTTT
TRBV10-3,17,-,TRBJ2-7,TRBD1,CAISEGAGGPFTYGQYF,TGTGCCATCAGTGAGGGGGCAGGGGGTCCATTCACCTACGGGCAGTACTTC
TRBV7-2,13,-,TRBJ2-1,-,CASSLSYYNEQFF,TGTGCCAGCAGCTTATCCTACTACAATGAGCAGTTCTTC
TRBV29-1,18,-,TRBJ2-2,-,CSVVSQESRVSNTGELFF,TGCAGCGTTGTGTCCCAGGAAAGCAGGGTCAGTAACACCGGGGAGCTGTTTTTT
TRBV7-9,15,few,TRBJ1-2,-,CASSFPDRGLYGYTF,TGTGCCAGCAGCTTTCCCGACAGAGGTCTCTATGGCTACACCTTC
TRBV24-1,10,-,TRBJ2-7,-,CATGSYEQYF,TGTGCCACCGGGTCCTACGAGCAGTACTTC